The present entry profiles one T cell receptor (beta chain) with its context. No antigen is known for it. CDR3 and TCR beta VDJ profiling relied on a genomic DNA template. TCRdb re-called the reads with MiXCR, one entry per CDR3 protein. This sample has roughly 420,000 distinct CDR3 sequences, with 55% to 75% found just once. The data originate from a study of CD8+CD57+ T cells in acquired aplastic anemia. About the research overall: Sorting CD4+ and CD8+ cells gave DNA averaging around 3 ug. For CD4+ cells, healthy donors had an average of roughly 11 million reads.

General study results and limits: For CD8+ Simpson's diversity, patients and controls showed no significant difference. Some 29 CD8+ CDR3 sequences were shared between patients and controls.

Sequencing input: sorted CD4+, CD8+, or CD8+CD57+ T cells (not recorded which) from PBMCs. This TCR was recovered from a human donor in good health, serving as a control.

The CDR3 DNA follows: TGTGCCAGCAGCCGGGCCGGTAGGCGGTTCGAGCAGTACTTC. Its translation is CASSRAGRRFEQYF. V gene TRBV5-8 combines with J gene TRBJ2-7; D not resolved. V was trimmed by 4 bases and J by 6 bases, leaving 17 bases between them. The V gene's germline CDR1 is SGHTS and CDR2 YDEGEE. The CDR3 length is 14 residues.